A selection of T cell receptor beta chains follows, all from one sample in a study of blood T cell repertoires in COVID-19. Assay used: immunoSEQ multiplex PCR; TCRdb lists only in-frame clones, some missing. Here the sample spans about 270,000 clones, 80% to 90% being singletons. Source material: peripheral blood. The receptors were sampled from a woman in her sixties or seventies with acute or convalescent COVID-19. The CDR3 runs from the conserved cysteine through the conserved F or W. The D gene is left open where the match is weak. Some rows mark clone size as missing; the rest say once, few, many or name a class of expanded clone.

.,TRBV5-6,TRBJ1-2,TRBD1,CASSLTGEENYGYTF,TGTGCCAGCAGCTTGACAGGGGAGGAAAACTATGGCTACACCTTC
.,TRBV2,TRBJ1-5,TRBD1,CASRETGGHQPQHF,TGTGCCAGCAGGGAAACAGGGGGCCATCAGCCCCAGCATTTT
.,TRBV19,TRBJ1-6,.,CASSSGTYNSPLHF,TGTGCCAGTAGCTCCGGGACCTATAATTCACCCCTCCACTTT
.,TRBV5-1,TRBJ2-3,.,CASSSGAGGPSTDTQYF,TGCGCCAGCAGCTCGGGAGCCGGGGGGCCTAGCACAGATACGCAGTATTTT
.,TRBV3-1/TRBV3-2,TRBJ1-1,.,CASSQVGATEAFF,TGTGCCAGCAGCCAAGTGGGGGCCACTGAAGCTTTCTTT
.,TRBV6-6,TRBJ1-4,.,CASREVGWGTNEKLFF,TGTGCCAGCAGGGAGGTGGGGTGGGGAACTAATGAAAAACTGTTTTTT
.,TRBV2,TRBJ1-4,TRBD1,CASRAGTVEGGLFF,TGTGCCAGCAGGGCCGGGACAGTGGAAGGGGGACTGTTTTTT
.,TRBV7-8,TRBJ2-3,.,CASSSDLGRSGDTQYF,TGTGCCAGCAGCTCGGACCTTGGGCGGTCGGGGGATACGCAGTATTTT
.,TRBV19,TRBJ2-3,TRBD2,CASKPWGGRDTQYF,TGTGCCAGTAAGCCGTGGGGGGGACGAGATACGCAGTATTTT
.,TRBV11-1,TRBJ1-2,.,CASGYSSNYGYTF,TGTGCCAGCGGTTACAGCTCAAACTATGGCTACACCTTC
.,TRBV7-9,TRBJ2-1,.,CASRGNQGSSYNEQFF,TGTGCCAGCAGGGGGAATCAGGGATCCTCCTACAATGAGCAGTTCTTC
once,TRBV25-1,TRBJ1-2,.,CASSEWRGKGYTF,TGTGCCAGCAGTGAATGGCGGGGAAAGGGCTACACCTTC
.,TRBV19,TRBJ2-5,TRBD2,CASSIESGGTQETQYF,TGTGCCAGTAGTATAGAGAGCGGGGGTACCCAAGAGACCCAGTACTTC
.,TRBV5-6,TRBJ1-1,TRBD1,CASSLYAAGGGTEAFF,TGTGCCAGCAGCTTGTACGCTGCAGGGGGAGGCACTGAAGCTTTCTTT
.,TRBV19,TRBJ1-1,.,CASIGLPGTEAFF,TGTGCCAGTATAGGACTGCCAGGTACTGAAGCTTTCTTT
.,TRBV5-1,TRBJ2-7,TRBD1,CASSLTGGTYEQYF,TGCGCCAGCAGCTTGACAGGGGGCACGTACGAGCAGTACTTC
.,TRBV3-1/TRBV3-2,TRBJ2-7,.,CASSSPMRKLAYEQYF,TGTGCCAGCAGCTCACCGATGCGGAAGCTCGCCTACGAGCAGTACTTC
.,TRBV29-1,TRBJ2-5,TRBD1,CSVVPGQGFGTQYF,TGCAGCGTTGTACCGGGACAGGGTTTCGGGACCCAGTACTTC
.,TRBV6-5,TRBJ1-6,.,CASSSRGTPLHF,TGTGCCAGCAGTTCCAGGGGTACACCCCTCCACTTT
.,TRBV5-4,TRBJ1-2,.,CASSRGPRDGYTF,TGTGCCAGCAGCCGCGGGCCTAGGGATGGCTACACCTTC
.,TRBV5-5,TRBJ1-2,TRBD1,CASSQQGGPYGYTF,TGTGCCAGCAGCCAACAGGGGGGACCCTATGGCTACACCTTC
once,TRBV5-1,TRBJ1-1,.,CASSGRGGTEAFF,TGCGCCAGCAGCGGCAGAGGGGGCACTGAAGCTTTCTTT